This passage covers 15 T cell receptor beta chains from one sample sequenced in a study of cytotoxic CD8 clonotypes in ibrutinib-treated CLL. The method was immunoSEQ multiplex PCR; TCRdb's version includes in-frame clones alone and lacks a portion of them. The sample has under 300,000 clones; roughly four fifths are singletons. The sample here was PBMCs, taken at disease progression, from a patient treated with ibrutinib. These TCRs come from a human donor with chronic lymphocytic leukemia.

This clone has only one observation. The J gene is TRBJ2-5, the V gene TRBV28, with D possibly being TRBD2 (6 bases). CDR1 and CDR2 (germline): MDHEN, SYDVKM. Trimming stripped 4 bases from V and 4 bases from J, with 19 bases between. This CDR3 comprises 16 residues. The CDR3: CASSSGYKASVETQYF. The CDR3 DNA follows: TGTGCCAGCAGTTCGGGGTACAAGGCTAGCGTAGAGACCCAGTACTTC.

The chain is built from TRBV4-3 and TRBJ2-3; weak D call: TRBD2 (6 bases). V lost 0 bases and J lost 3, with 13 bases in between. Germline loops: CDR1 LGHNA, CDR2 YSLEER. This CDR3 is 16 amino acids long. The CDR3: CASSQEWVRDTDTQYF. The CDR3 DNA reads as TGCGCCAGCAGCCAAGAATGGGTGCGGGATACAGATACGCAGTATTTT.

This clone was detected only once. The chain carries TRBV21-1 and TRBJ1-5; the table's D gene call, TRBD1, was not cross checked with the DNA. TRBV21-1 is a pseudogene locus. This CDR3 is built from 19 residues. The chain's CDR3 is CASSKVIMRRGTGRQPQHF. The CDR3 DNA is TGTGCCAGCAGCAAAGTAATTATGCGCCGTGGGACAGGGCGTCAGCCCCAGCATTTT.

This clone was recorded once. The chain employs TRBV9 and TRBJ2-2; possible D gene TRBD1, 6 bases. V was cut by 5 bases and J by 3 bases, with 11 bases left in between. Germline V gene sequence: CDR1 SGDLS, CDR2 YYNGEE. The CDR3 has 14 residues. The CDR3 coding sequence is TGTGCCAGCAGTGCAAGGGGGTACACCGGGGAGCTGTTTTTT. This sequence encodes CASSARGYTGELFF. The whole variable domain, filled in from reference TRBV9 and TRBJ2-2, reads DSGVTQTPKHLITATGQRVTLRCSPRSGDLSVYWYQQSLDQGLQFLIQYYNGEERAKGNILERFSAQQFPDLHSELNLSSLELGDSALYFCASSARGYTGELFFGEGSRLTVL.

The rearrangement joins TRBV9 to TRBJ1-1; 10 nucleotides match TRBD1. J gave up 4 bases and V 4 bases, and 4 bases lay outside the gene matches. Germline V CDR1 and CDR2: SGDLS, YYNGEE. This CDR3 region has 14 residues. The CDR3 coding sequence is TGTGCCAGCAGCCGTGGGACAGGGGCCACTGAAGCTTTCTTT. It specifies CASSRGTGATEAFF.

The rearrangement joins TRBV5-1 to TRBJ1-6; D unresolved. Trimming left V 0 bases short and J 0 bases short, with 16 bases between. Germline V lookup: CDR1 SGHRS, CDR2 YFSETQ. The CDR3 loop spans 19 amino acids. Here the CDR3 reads CASSLAGSRSSSYNSPLHF. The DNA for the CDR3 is TGCGCCAGCAGCTTGGCCGGCAGCAGATCGAGCTCCTATAATTCACCCCTCCACTTT. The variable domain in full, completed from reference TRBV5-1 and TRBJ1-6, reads KAGVTQTPRYLIKTRGQQVTLSCSPISGHRSVSWYQQTPGQGLQFLFEYFSETQRNKGNFPGRFSGRQFSNSRSEMNVSTLELGDSALYLCASSLAGSRSSSYNSPLHFGNGTRLTVT.

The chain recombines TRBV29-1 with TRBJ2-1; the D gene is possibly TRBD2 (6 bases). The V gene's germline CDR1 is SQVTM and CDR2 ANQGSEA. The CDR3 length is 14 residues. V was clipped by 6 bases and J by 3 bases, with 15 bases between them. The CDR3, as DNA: TGCAGCGTATTATTAACCGGGGGCTACAATGAGCAGTTCTTC. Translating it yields CSVLLTGGYNEQFF.

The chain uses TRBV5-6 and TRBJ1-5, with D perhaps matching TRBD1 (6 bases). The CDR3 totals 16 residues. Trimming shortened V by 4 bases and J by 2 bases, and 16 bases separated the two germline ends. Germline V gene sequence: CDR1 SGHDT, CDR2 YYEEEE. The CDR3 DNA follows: TGTGCCAGCAGCCGGGGGGCCGGGATTGGCAATCAGCCCCAGCATTTT. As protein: CASSRGAGIGNQPQHF.

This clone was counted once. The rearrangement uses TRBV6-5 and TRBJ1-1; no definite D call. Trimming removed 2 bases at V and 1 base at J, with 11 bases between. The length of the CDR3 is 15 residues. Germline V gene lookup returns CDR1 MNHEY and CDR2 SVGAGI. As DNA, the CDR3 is TGTGCCAGCAGTTACGTGGCACGGCCGAACACTGAAGCTTTCTTT. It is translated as CASSYVARPNTEAFF.

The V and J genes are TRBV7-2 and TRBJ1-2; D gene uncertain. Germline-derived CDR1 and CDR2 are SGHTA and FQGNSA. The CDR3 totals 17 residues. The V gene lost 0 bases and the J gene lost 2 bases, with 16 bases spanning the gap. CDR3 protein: CASSLARSVTRNYGYTF. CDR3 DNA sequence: TGTGCCAGCAGCTTAGCGCGGTCTGTGACCCGGAACTATGGCTACACCTTC.

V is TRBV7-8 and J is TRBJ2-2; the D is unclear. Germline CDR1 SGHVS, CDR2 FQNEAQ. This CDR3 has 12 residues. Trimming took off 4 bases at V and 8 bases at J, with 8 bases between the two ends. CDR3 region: CASSSRRGELFF. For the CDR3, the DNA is TGTGCCAGCAGCTCCCGTCGGGGGGAGCTGTTTTTT.

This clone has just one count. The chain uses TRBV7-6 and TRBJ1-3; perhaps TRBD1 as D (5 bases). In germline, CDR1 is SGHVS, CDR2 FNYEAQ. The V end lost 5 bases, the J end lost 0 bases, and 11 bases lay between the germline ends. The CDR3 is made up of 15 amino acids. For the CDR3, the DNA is TGTGCCAGCAGCCCCCGGACATTCTCTGGAAACACCATATATTTT. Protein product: CASSPRTFSGNTIYF.

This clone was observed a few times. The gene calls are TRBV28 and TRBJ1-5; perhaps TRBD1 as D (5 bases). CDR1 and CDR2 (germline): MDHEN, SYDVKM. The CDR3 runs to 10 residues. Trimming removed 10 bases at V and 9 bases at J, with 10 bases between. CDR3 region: CATGAGPQHF. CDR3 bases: TGTGCCACCGGGGCCGGGCCCCAGCATTTT.

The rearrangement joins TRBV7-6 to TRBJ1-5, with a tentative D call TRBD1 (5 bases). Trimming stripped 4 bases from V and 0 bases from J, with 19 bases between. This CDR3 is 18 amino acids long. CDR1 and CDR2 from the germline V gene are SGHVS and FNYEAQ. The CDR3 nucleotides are TGTGCCAGCAGCTACTCGGACAAGGGATACATTAGCAATCAGCCCCAGCATTTT. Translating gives CASSYSDKGYISNQPQHF.

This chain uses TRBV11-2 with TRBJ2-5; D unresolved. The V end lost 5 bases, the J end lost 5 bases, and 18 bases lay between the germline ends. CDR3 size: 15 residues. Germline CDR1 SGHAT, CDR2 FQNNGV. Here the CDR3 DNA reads TGTGCCAGCAGCGGTGGCGGCACCCCTGGGGAGACCCAGTACTTC. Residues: CASSGGGTPGETQYF.